Following are 10 T cell receptor beta chains from one sample sequenced in a study of human T cells and chemical hapten exposure listed by TCRdb under 2021. Per the publication, the time point label means: patch test 1, 2 weeks after DPC sensitization. The treatment or condition label here, explained by the study, means: therapeutic diphenylcyclopropenone sensitization with weekly scalp DPC. The library was produced with RACE. The listed sequencing device is NextSeq 500. The public reads were reprocessed in TCRdb via fastp at Q25 and MiXCR, keeping in-frame beta chains. Each CDR3 protein appears once, grouped with its most common genes and DNA. The sample includes over 85,000 distinct CDR3 sequences, with approximately 13% observed a single time. Together, the top ten hold approximately 2.1% of the sample. The specimen was whole blood, collected in connection with sensitization to the hapten diphenylcyclopropenone (DPC). The source is a woman between 35 and 50 years old with alopecia areata. Some clones in this sample may be carry-over from other donors' samples.

Written as DNA, the CDR3 is TGCGCCAGCAGCTTGGAGCCCCAAGTCGGGGAGCTGTTTTTT. Translating it yields CASSLEPQVGELFF. This sequence joins TRBV5-1 and TRBJ2-2; D gene ambiguous. This CDR3 is built from 14 residues. Trimming left V 0 bases short and J 7 bases short, with 10 bases between. Germline V lookup: CDR1 SGHRS, CDR2 YFSETQ.

This clonotype turned up a few times. This sequence joins TRBV9 and TRBJ1-1, with TRBD1 identical over 8 bases. J gave up 5 bases and V 1 base, and 7 bases lay outside the gene matches. The CDR3 loop spans 15 amino acids. CDR1 is SGDLS, CDR2 YYNGEE, per germline. The CDR3 loop reads CASSVSPGGQTEAFF. In DNA form, the CDR3 reads TGTGCCAGCAGCGTATCCCCAGGGGGCCAGACTGAAGCTTTCTTT.

In its sample, this clonotype was seen a few times. The V call is TRBV7-9, the J call TRBJ2-1, with 10 positions matching TRBD2. The CDR3 is 15 residues long. Trimming at V came to 1 base and at J to 10 bases, leaving 7 bases not matched to a gene. The germline V gene encodes CDR1 SEHNR and CDR2 FQNEAQ (reference sequence). CDR3 coding DNA: TGTGCCAGCAGCTTAGTTTCTAGCGGGAGAGGGGAGCAGTTCTTC. Its protein product is CASSLVSSGRGEQFF. Full variable domain (missing parts from reference TRBV7-9 and TRBJ2-1): DTGVSQNPRHKITKRGQNVTFRCDPISEHNRLYWYRQTLGQGPEFLTYFQNEAQLEKSRLLSDRFSAERPKGSFSTLEIQRTEQGDSAMYLCASSLVSSGRGEQFFGPGTRLTVL.

This clonotype has ten or more counts. This chain links TRBV6-2 or TRBV6-3 with TRBJ2-7; a possible D gene is TRBD1 (5 bases). This CDR3 contains 11 residues. Germline CDR1 is MNHEY and CDR2 is SVGEGT. V was clipped by 8 bases and J by 6 bases, with 11 bases between them. CDR3 region: CASGQGFEQYF. The CDR3 DNA follows: TGTGCCAGCGGTCAGGGCTTCGAGCAGTACTTC.

The V call is TRBV5-6, the J call TRBJ1-2; 7 bases are a match to TRBD1. Losses at the gene ends were 4 bases for V and 3 bases for J; bases not matched to a gene: 3. The CDR3 is 13 amino acids. CDR1 and CDR2 from the germline V gene are SGHDT and YYEEEE. CDR3 sequence: CASSRGTDYGYTF. CDR3 DNA sequence: TGTGCCAGCAGCCGGGGGACAGACTATGGCTACACCTTC.

This clonotype was seen more than once but under ten times. The chain recombines TRBV6-5 with TRBJ2-3, with 14 positions matching TRBD2. Germline loops: CDR1 MNHEY, CDR2 SVGAGI. The CDR3 is 14 amino acids. J lost 4 bases, V lost 6 bases, and 0 bases had no gene match. The CDR3 nucleotides read TGTGCCAGCAGGGGACTAGCGGGAGCAGATACGCAGTATTTT. Its translation is CASRGLAGADTQYF.

The chain links TRBV28 to TRBJ1-1; D uncertain. The CDR3 runs 12 residues. The V gene's germline CDR1 is MDHEN and CDR2 SYDVKM. V was pared by 2 bases and J by 11 bases, with 12 bases between. DNA for the CDR3: TGTGCCAGCAGTTTAATAGGGAACGTCGCTTTCTTT. Translating it yields CASSLIGNVAFF. Using reference TRBV28 and TRBJ1-1 for the parts outside the CDR3, the full variable domain is DVKVTQSSRYLVKRTGEKVFLECVQDMDHENMFWYRQDPGLGLRLIYFSYDVKMKEKGDIPEGYSVSREKKERFSLILESASTNQTSMYLCASSLIGNVAFFGQGTRLTVV.

This clonotype was counted ten times or more. This chain links TRBV11-1 with TRBJ2-1; 9 nucleotides agree with TRBD2. The CDR3 runs 16 residues. Germline lookup yields CDR1 SGHAT and CDR2 FQDESV (reference sequence). V trimming: 3 bases; J trimming: 6 bases; junction bases outside the gene matches: 9. The CDR3 sequence: CASSFVAGVMGNEQFF. The DNA of the CDR3 is TGTGCCAGCAGCTTCGTAGCGGGAGTGATGGGCAATGAGCAGTTCTTC.

The gene calls are TRBV7-9 and TRBJ2-1; TRBD2 aligns across 10 bases. With V trimmed by 5 bases and J by 8 bases, 15 bases remained unmatched. This CDR3 has 17 residues. In germline, CDR1 is SEHNR, CDR2 FQNEAQ (reference sequence). CDR3 bases: TGTGCCAGCAGCCCTTTAGCGGGAGGCCAACCGTGGGATGAGCAGTTCTTC. It codes for CASSPLAGGQPWDEQFF.

This clonotype turned up a few times. This chain connects TRBV29-1 to TRBJ2-4; no firm D call. The CDR3 is made up of 12 amino acids. CDR1 and CDR2 (germline): SQVTM, ANQGSEA. The ends were cut back, 4 bases at V and 8 bases at J, with 12 bases in the middle. The CDR3 sequence is CSVAPFGDIQYF. The CDR3 nucleotides read TGCAGCGTTGCCCCCTTTGGGGACATTCAGTACTTC.